This is a list of T cell receptor beta chains from one sample in a study of T cell responses to AZD1222 COVID-19 vaccine. Data came from immunoSEQ multiplex PCR; TCRdb stores just in-frame clones and leaves some out. The table includes fewer than 150,000 clones, over 85% detected once. Sample: peripheral blood, taken on day 0 of AZD1222 vaccination. These receptors all stem from an adult in good health. The conserved cysteine and the conserved F or W are not part of the CDR3 here. Fields, in order: clone size, V gene, CDR3 protein. A clone size is listed for some rows: how often the clone was seen (once, few, many), or a class if it is expanded.

>.|TRBV28
ASSLVVGTEAF
>.|TRBV9
ASSEDSGVSAF
>.|TRBV6-5
ASSSTGNTGELF
>.|TRBV3-1/TRBV3-2
ASSQGGGGSFSTDTQY
>few|TRBV5-1
ASSLAGVNSGNTIY
>.|TRBV7-9
ASSPIGQTTSYEQY
>.|TRBV7-9
ASSLFYFEKLF
>.|TRBV12-3/TRBV12-4
ASRGDGNSPLH
>.|TRBV7-9
ASRMGIYNEQF
>.|TRBV27
ASSLAQNYGYT
>.|TRBV7-8
ASSLRAVPSSYNSPLH
>.|TRBV6-2/TRBV6-3
ASSAVVGKAYGYT
>.|TRBV3-1/TRBV3-2
ASSHSRQETQY
>.|TRBV5-4
ASSLSLADNNEQF
>.|TRBV6-1
ASSEDGRNTGELF
>.|TRBV29-1
SGGLAGALLYTDTQY
>.|TRBV6-6
ASSYRLGVDEQY
>.|TRBV12-3/TRBV12-4
ASSLWGNTEAF
>.|TRBV9
ASSVYSGVTDTQY
>.|TRBV13
ASSLYTDTQY
>.|TRBV19
ASSMGTYYGYT
>.|TRBV19
ASSIRTRNQPQH
>.|TRBV2
ASSPRDSTGNTIY
>.|TRBV6-1
ASSDRALDFNYGYT
>.|TRBV4-2
ASSQDDRTGGAGTGELF
>.|TRBV28
ASSLVHKSYEQY
>.|TRBV7-2
ASSPTGLNTEAF
>.|TRBV10-3
AISESGGGPYEQY
>.|TRBV7-9
ASSFGQGDQPQH
>.|TRBV3-1/TRBV3-2
ASSHRGALSPLH
>.|TRBV9
ASSASGGGGSPLH
>.|TRBV5-6
ASSPGQGIASYEQY
>few|TRBV7-6
ASSSPSYNEQF
>.|TRBV10-1
ASSDRLGFATDTQY
>.|TRBV28
ASSFNQPQH
>.|TRBV13
ASSALAGGRLTDTQY
>.|TRBV11-3
ASSLGGAIYNEQY
>.|TRBV6-5
ASRKGQVQETQY
>.|TRBV5-5
ASSLSMSSYNEQF
>.|TRBV24-1
ATSDPRGARETQY
>.|TRBV27
ASSFTTPGGISSYNEQF
>.|TRBV3-1/TRBV3-2
ASSPSGGAGPQH
>.|TRBV6-5
ASKQQGEY
>.|TRBV6-5
ASREGTQGGYT
>.|TRBV11-2
ASSSGQGYEQY
>once|TRBV18
ASSPRTGENSPLH
>.|TRBV18
ASSRDSGELF
>once|TRBV24-1
ATSASLAQGTTDTQY
>.|TRBV30
APKRGLAGNTGELF
>.|TRBV6-5
ASGLYEQY
>.|TRBV7-9
ASSFFGQNTEAF
>.|TRBV29-1
SVGYTSNQPQH